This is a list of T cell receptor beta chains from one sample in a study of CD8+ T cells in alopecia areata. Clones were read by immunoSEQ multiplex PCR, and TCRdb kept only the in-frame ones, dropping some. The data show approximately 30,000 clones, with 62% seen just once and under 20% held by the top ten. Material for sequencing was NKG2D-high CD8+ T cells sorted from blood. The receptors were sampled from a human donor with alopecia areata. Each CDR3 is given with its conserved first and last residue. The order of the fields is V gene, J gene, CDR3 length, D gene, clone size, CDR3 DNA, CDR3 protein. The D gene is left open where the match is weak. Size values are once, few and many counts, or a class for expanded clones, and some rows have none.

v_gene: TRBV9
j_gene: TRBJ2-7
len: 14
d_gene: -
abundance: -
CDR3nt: TGTGCCAGCAGCGTTGCAGGGTGGTTCAGCGAGCAGTACTTC
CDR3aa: CASSVAGWFSEQYF

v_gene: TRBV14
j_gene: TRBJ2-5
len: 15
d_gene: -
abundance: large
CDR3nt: TGTGCCAGCAGCCAACGGCCTCACCGGTTGGGGACCCAGTACTTC
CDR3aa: CASSQRPHRLGTQYF

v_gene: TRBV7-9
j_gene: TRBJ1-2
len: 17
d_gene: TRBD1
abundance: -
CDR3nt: TGTGCCAGCAGCTCTCCCGGGACAGGGTTAGCTAACTATGGCTACACCTTC
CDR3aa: CASSSPGTGLANYGYTF

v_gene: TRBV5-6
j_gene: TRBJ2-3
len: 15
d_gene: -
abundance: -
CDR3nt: TGTGCCAGCAGCTTGGTGGGCGGCCTGACAGATACGCAGTATTTT
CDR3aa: CASSLVGGLTDTQYF

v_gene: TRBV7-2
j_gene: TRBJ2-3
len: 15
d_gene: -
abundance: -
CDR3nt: TGTGCCAGCAGCTTCCCTGGAGGGTCCGGAGATACGCAGTATTTT
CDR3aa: CASSFPGGSGDTQYF

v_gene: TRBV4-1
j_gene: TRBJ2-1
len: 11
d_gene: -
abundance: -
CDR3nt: TGCGCCAGCAGCCATGGTAATGAGCAGTTCTTC
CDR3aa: CASSHGNEQFF

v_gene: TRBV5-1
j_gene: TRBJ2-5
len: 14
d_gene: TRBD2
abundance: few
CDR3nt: TGCGCCAGCAGCTGGACTAGTCGTGGAGAGACCCAGTACTTC
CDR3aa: CASSWTSRGETQYF

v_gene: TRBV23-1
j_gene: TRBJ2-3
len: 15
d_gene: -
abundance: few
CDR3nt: TGCGCCAGCAGTCTGCTCTGTTTTTCCACAGATACGCAGTATTTT
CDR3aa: CASSLLCFSTDTQYF

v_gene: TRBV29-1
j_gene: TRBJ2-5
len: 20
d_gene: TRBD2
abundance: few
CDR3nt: TGCAGCGTTGATCCCGGGACAGGCGTTAGGGGACTAGCGGGCCTCCGGGAGCAGTACTTC
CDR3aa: CSVDPGTGVRGLAGLREQYF

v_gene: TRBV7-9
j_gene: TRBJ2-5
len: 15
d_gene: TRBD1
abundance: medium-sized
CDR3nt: TGTGCCAGCAGCTTACTGACAGGGTTCGGCGAGACCCAGTACTTC
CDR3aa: CASSLLTGFGETQYF

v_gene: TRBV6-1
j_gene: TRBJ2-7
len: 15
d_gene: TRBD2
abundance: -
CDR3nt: TGTGCCAGCAGTGAGTCTAGCGGCCTGATCTACGAGCAGTACTTC
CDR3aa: CASSESSGLIYEQYF

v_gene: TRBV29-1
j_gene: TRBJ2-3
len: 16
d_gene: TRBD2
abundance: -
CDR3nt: TGCAGCGTTGATGCTGCACTAGCGGTACTCACAGATACGCAGTATTTT
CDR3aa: CSVDAALAVLTDTQYF

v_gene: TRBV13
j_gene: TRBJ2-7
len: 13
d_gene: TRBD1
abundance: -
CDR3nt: TGTGCCAGCAGCCCGACAGGGAAAAACGAGCAGTACTTC
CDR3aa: CASSPTGKNEQYF

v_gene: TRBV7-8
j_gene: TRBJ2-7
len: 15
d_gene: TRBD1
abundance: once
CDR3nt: TGTGCCAGCAGCGTAACCCGGACAGGAGGCTACGAGCAGTACTTC
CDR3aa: CASSVTRTGGYEQYF

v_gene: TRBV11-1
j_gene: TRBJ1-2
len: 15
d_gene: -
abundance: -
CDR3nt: TGTGCCAGCAGCGGTCACGAGGGACTTAACTATGGCTACACCTTC
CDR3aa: CASSGHEGLNYGYTF

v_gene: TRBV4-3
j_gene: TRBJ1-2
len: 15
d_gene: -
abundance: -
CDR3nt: TGCGCCAGCAGCCAAGATGGTGGGGCTGATCGTGGCTACACCTTC
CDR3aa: CASSQDGGADRGYTF

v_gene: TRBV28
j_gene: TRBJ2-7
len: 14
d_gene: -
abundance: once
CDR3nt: TGTGCCAGCAGTTTAGGCAGGGCGGCGTACGAGCAGTACTTC
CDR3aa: CASSLGRAAYEQYF

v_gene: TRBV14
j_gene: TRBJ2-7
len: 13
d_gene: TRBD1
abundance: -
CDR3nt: TGTGCCAGCAGCCAGCTCAGGGGGCGAGAGCAGTACTTC
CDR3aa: CASSQLRGREQYF

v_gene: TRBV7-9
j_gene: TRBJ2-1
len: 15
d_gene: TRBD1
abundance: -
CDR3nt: TGTGCCAGCAGCGACCGGGACAGGGGCTACAATGAGCAGTTCTTC
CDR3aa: CASSDRDRGYNEQFF

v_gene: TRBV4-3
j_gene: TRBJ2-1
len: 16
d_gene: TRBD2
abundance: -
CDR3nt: TGCGCCAGCAGCCAATTTAGCGGGGGCTCCTACAATGAGCAGTTCTTC
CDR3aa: CASSQFSGGSYNEQFF

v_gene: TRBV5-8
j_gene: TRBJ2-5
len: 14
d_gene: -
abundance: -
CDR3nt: TGTGCCAGCAGCAGAAGGGACTACCAAGAGACCCAGTACTTC
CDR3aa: CASSRRDYQETQYF

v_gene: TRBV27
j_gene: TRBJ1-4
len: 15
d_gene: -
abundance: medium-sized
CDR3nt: TGTGCCAGCAGTTTAAACCCTTTACCGGATGAAAAACTGTTTTTT
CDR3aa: CASSLNPLPDEKLFF

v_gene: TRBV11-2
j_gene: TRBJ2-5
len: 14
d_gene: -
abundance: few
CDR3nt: TGTGCCAGCAGCGTCCAGGGTTCGGAAGAGACCCAGTACTTC
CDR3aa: CASSVQGSEETQYF

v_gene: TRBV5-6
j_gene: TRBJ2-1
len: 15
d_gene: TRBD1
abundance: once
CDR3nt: TGTGCCAGCAGCGCCGGACAGGGGAGTAACGCTGAGCAGTTCTTC
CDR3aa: CASSAGQGSNAEQFF

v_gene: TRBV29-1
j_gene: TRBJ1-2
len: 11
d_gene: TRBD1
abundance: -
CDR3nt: TGCAGCGTTCTCCGGACAGGAGGCTACACCTTC
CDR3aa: CSVLRTGGYTF

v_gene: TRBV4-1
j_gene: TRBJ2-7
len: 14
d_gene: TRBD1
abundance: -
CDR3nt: TGCGCCAGCAGCCAAAGGACAGGGAACTACGAGCAGTACTTC
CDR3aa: CASSQRTGNYEQYF